Below are 5 T cell receptor beta chains sequenced from a single sample in a study of T cells in Graves' hyperthyroidism and ophthalmopathy. Authors of the study amplified TCR beta CDR3 regions from RNA transcripts. First-round RT-PCR with HTBI primers amplified the TCR CDR3 region. MiXCR, applied by TCRdb to the multiplex PCR reads, yields one record per CDR3 protein. There are about 300,000 distinct CDR3 sequences in the sample; around 20% occur only once, and roughly 39% lies in the top ten. Material for sequencing was blood. The receptors derive from a middle-aged man with Graves' ophthalmopathy.

This clonotype came up a few times. The rearrangement uses TRBV10-3 and TRBJ1-2; maybe TRBD1 (5 bases). Germline assignment: CDR1 ENHRY and CDR2 SYGVKD. There are 17 residues in the CDR3. The V gene lost 4 bases and the J gene lost 1 base, with 19 bases spanning the gap. CDR3 in amino acids: CAISGKVGGASNYGYTF. The CDR3 DNA reads TGTGCCATCAGTGGAAAAGTTGGAGGGGCTAGTAACTATGGCTACACCTTC.

This clonotype has at least ten counts. This sequence joins TRBV30 and TRBJ2-1; no definite D call. The CDR3 totals 13 residues. Germline V gene lookup returns CDR1 GTSNPN and CDR2 SVGIG (reference sequence). Trimming removed 0 bases from V and 9 bases from J, with 12 bases in between. CDR3 region: CAWSVRFGSEQFF. CDR3 coding DNA: TGTGCCTGGAGTGTACGATTTGGGTCTGAGCAGTTCTTC.

Many counts were recorded for this clonotype. The chain carries TRBV6-1 and TRBJ2-2; 11 nucleotides match TRBD1. The CDR3 covers 15 residues. Trimming took 4 bases from V and 3 from J; bases not matched to a gene: 1. The V gene's germline CDR1 is MNHNS and CDR2 SASEGT. CDR3 in DNA: TGTGCCAGCAGTGGGACAGGGGGCGACACCGGGGAGCTGTTTTTT. Amino acids: CASSGTGGDTGELFF.

The chain links TRBV3-1 to TRBJ2-1; D is undetermined. The length of the CDR3 is 12 residues. Germline V gene sequence: CDR1 LGHDT, CDR2 YNNKEL (reference sequence). Trimming took 3 bases from V and 6 from J, leaving 6 bases between them. As DNA, the CDR3 is TGTGCCAGCAGCCACCGGACCAATGAGCAGTTCTTC. The encoded protein is CASSHRTNEQFF.

In the case of this clonotype: A much bigger clone sits one base away, suggesting this may be a read error. V usage is TRBV27 and J usage is TRBJ2-7; TRBD1 matches 11 bases. The CDR3 sequence is 14 residues long. V was pared by 6 bases and J by 5 bases, with 6 bases of the junction left unmatched. Per germline, CDR1 MNHEY and CDR2 SMNVEV (reference sequence). CDR3 sequence (DNA): TGTGCCAGCAGCTGGGACAGGGGGAACCACGAGCAGTACTTC. Its translation: CASSWDRGNHEQYF.